This T cell receptor (beta chain) originates from a study of T cells after yellow fever vaccination. This clonotype was detected many times. 5'RACE template switching produced TCR cDNA carrying a universal primer site and UMIs. TCRdb reprocessed the 5' RACE reads with MiXCR, giving one entry per CDR3 protein. The data hold approximately 70,000 distinct CDR3 sequences, with more than 5.5% observed a single time. The length of the CDR3 is 11 residues. V lost 5 bases and J 8 bases, leaving 6 bases between the germline ends. CDR1 and CDR2 from the germline V gene are LGHDT and YNNKEL (reference sequence).

The TCR was taken from a man aged 18 to 29 who received the YFV17D yellow fever vaccine. The material sequenced was CD8+ T cells sorted from PBMCs, taken 10 days after the first yellow fever vaccination. The rearrangement joins TRBV3-1 to TRBJ2-2; D remains ambiguous. CDR3 loop: CASSSRGELFF. CDR3 nucleotide sequence: TGTGCCAGCAGCTCGAGGGGGGAGCTGTTTTTT.